These 26 T cell receptor beta chains came from one sample sequenced in a study of shared clonotypes between healthy human individuals (dated by TCRdb to the early 2020s). CD8 naive samples were CD45RO-negative cells positively selected for CCR7, giving a CD45RA+CCR7+ population that excluded TemRA cells. The library was made by the immunoSEQ multiplex PCR assay. TCRdb carries this immuneACCESS record with in-frame sequences only. Its versions omit some clonotypes, under half of them owing to an unresolved V gene in the studies checked, with the rest unexplained. The sample table holds approximately 2,000,000 clones, of which 85% to 95% were seen once. The biggest ten clones account for 1.5% to 2% of the sample. The sequencing input was naive CD8+ T cells from PBMCs. According to the study, the label for this sample's cell subset or site signals: CD45RA+CCR7+. The receptors shown here come from a man between 18 and 35 years old in good health. Some clones in this sample may be carry-over from other donors' samples.

The CDR3 loop reads CASSWLGSEQFF. CDR3 coding DNA: TGTGCCAGCAGTTGGCTAGGAAGTGAGCAGTTCTTC. The chain combines TRBV27 with TRBJ2-1; D uncertain. V lost 4 bases, J lost 9 bases, and 10 bases lay in between. The germline V gene encodes CDR1 MNHEY and CDR2 SMNVEV (reference sequence). CDR3 length: 12 amino acids.

This chain links TRBV18 with TRBJ2-3; D ambiguous. Germline V gives CDR1 KGHSH, CDR2 LQKENI. The CDR3 runs 15 residues. With 3 bases removed from V and 0 bases from J, the gap between germline ends came to 10 bases. The CDR3: CASSPAPKSTDTQYF. In DNA, the CDR3 is TGTGCCAGCTCACCGGCGCCAAAAAGCACAGATACGCAGTATTTT.

This chain uses TRBV7-3 with TRBJ2-7, with D tentatively TRBD2 (6 bases). The CDR3 loop spans 14 amino acids. Trimming stripped 5 bases from V and 0 bases from J, with 11 bases between. The germline V gene encodes CDR1 SGHTA and CDR2 FQGTGA. In DNA, the CDR3 is TGTGCCAGCAGCGATAGCGGTAGCTCCTACGAGCAGTACTTC. The encoded protein is CASSDSGSSYEQYF.

The chain is built from TRBV6-1 and TRBJ1-1; possible D gene TRBD1, 6 bases. The germline V gene has CDR1 MNHNS and CDR2 SASEGT. The CDR3 is 13 residues long. V lost 7 bases and J 5 bases, leaving 14 bases between the germline ends. The CDR3 nucleotides read TGTGCCAGCACCCCCTGGGGGGCGACTGAAGCTTTCTTT. Translating gives CASTPWGATEAFF.

The chain links TRBV11-2 to TRBJ2-1; no reliable D call. CDR3 length: 15 amino acids. Germline lookup yields CDR1 SGHAT and CDR2 FQNNGV. The germline V and J ends were trimmed by 1 base and 9 bases, with 16 bases remaining between them. The CDR3 region is CASSLVVDGGGEQFF. CDR3 nucleotides: TGTGCCAGCAGCTTAGTAGTGGACGGCGGCGGTGAGCAGTTCTTC.

The chain has TRBV10-2 and TRBJ1-1; D might be TRBD1 (6 bases). The V end lost 6 bases, the J end lost 1 base, and 15 bases lay between the germline ends. There are 15 residues in the CDR3. The germline gives CDR1 WSHSY, CDR2 SAAADI. CDR3 region: CASSYLPQGNTEAFF. The CDR3 DNA reads as TGCGCCAGCAGCTACCTTCCACAGGGGAACACTGAAGCTTTCTTT.

The chain combines TRBV7-9 with TRBJ2-1; 9 bases agree with TRBD2. Trimming at V came to 5 bases and at J to 7 bases, leaving 9 bases not matched to a gene. Germline V gives CDR1 SEHNR, CDR2 FQNEAQ (reference sequence). The CDR3 has 15 amino acids. The CDR3 here is CASSVILAGANEQFF. In nucleotides, the CDR3 is TGTGCCAGCAGCGTTATATTAGCGGGAGCAAATGAGCAGTTCTTC.

This clone was counted once. This rearrangement joins TRBV18 to TRBJ1-2; D is undetermined. The CDR3 contains 17 residues. The V gene lost 2 bases and the J gene lost 2 bases, with 18 bases spanning the gap. From germline, CDR1 is KGHSH and CDR2 LQKENI. CDR3 protein: CASSPEAAPLPNYGYTF. Here the CDR3 DNA reads TGTGCCAGCTCACCAGAGGCAGCTCCGCTCCCGAACTATGGCTACACCTTC.

As concerns this clone: Other DNA sequences in the same sample also yield this CDR3. The CDR3 is CASSQGPSGSGYEQYF. The DNA for the CDR3 is TGCGCCAGCAGCCAAGGGCCTAGCGGGAGTGGTTACGAGCAGTACTTC. The chain uses TRBV4-1 and TRBJ2-7, with 10 bases identical to TRBD2. This CDR3 is 16 amino acids long. V dropped 1 base and J dropped 4; count of bases not matched to a gene: 7. Germline V gene data show CDR1 as MGHRA and CDR2 as YSYEKL.

This clone was observed a few times. Other DNA sequences in the same sample also yield this CDR3. V gene TRBV5-1 combines with J gene TRBJ1-5; tentative D call: TRBD1 (6 bases). This CDR3 has 14 amino acids. V was trimmed by 1 base and J by 2 bases, leaving 7 bases between them. Germline V gives CDR1 SGHRS, CDR2 YFSETQ. CDR3 region: CASSLRGGNQPQHF. In DNA, the CDR3 is TGCGCCAGCAGCTTGAGGGGGGGCAATCAGCCCCAGCATTTT.

The chain couples TRBV5-4 to TRBJ2-3, with D unclear. Looked up from germline, CDR1 is SGHNT and CDR2 is YYREEE (reference sequence). Trimming left V 0 bases short and J 6 bases short, with 8 bases between. The CDR3 is 13 residues long. For the CDR3, the DNA is TGTGCCAGCAGCTTGGGGCTACGGGATACGCAGTATTTT. It translates to CASSLGLRDTQYF.

The chain couples TRBV7-9 to TRBJ2-3, with TRBD2 matching over 10 bases. V gave up 5 bases and J gave up 6 bases; unmatched junction bases: 14. Looked up from germline, CDR1 is SEHNR and CDR2 is FQNEAQ (reference sequence). This CDR3 has 17 amino acids. The DNA of the CDR3 is TGTGCCAGCAGCGCACGTACCGCTAGCGGGAGTTCGGATACGCAGTATTTT. Translation gives CASSARTASGSSDTQYF.

J is TRBJ2-1 and V is TRBV28; 12 nucleotides agree with TRBD2. Germline CDR1 is MDHEN and CDR2 is SYDVKM. There are 16 residues in the CDR3. Trimming took 3 bases from V and 10 from J; bases not matched to a gene: 10. CDR3 sequence reads: CASSLRTSGERREQFF. CDR3 nucleotide sequence: TGTGCCAGCAGTTTGCGGACTAGCGGGGAAAGGCGGGAGCAGTTCTTC.

V is TRBV4-3 and J is TRBJ2-1; D is possibly TRBD2 (6 bases). The CDR3 has 17 residues. The V gene's germline CDR1 is LGHNA and CDR2 YSLEER. V shed 0 bases and J shed 1 base, with 13 bases lying between them. The CDR3 DNA reads as TGCGCCAGCAGCCAAGATCAAGGTAGCGGTTCCTACAATGAGCAGTTCTTC. Protein product: CASSQDQGSGSYNEQFF.

The chain couples TRBV6-1 to TRBJ1-4, with D perhaps matching TRBD1 (5 bases). The CDR3 is 16 residues long. V was shortened by 0 bases and J by 4 bases, with 12 bases between the two germline ends. Germline CDR1 is MNHNS and CDR2 is SASEGT. CDR3: CASSEARTRFNEKLFF. In nucleotides, the CDR3 is TGTGCCAGCAGTGAAGCCCGGACACGTTTTAATGAAAAACTGTTTTTT.

V and J are TRBV29-1 and TRBJ1-2; TRBD1 might be the D (6 bases). Trimming pared 7 bases from V and 9 bases from J, leaving 18 bases between. The CDR3 length is 12 residues. From germline, CDR1 is SQVTM and CDR2 ANQGSEA. Here the CDR3 DNA reads TGCAGCGCTCTCGGGGGGGGGCGCAGCTACACCTTC. Amino acid sequence: CSALGGGRSYTF.

The gene calls are TRBV5-4 and TRBJ1-1, with a tentative D call TRBD1 (6 bases). The CDR3 is 14 residues long. The germline V and J ends were trimmed by 4 bases and 7 bases, with 17 bases remaining between them. From germline, CDR1 is SGHNT and CDR2 YYREEE (reference sequence). DNA of the CDR3: TGTGCCAGCAGCCTTCGGACAGCACTAGGTGAAGCTTTCTTT. This translates into CASSLRTALGEAFF. The full variable domain, rest sourced from reference TRBV5-4 and TRBJ1-1, is ETGVTQSPTHLIKTRGQQVTLRCSSQSGHNTVSWYQQALGQGPQFIFQYYREEENGRGNFPPRFSGLQFPNYSSELNVNALELDDSALYLCASSLRTALGEAFFGQGTRLTVV.

With respect to this clone: The sample contains more than one DNA sequence encoding this CDR3. V gene TRBV27 combines with J gene TRBJ1-5; D perhaps matches TRBD1 (5 bases). Germline values: CDR1 MNHEY, CDR2 SMNVEV (reference sequence). With 3 bases removed from V and 2 bases from J, the gap between germline ends came to 8 bases. This CDR3 spans 14 amino acids. CDR3 sequence (DNA): TGTGCCAGCAGTTTTCTAGGGGGCAATCAGCCCCAGCATTTT. The encoded protein is CASSFLGGNQPQHF.

The V and J genes are TRBV2 and TRBJ2-7, with 7 bases lining up with TRBD1. Looked up from germline, CDR1 is SNHLY and CDR2 is FYNNEI. The CDR3 extends over 14 amino acids. V lost 8 bases to trimming and J lost 0 bases; unmatched junction nucleotides: 7. The DNA for the CDR3 is TGTGCCAGCCTGGGGGCAGGGGGCTCCTACGAGCAGTACTTC. It encodes CASLGAGGSYEQYF.

This sequence joins TRBV7-9 and TRBJ2-2; perhaps D is TRBD1 or TRBD2 (6 bases each). V lost 5 bases and J lost 0, with 13 bases in between. The CDR3 runs to 16 residues. Germline values: CDR1 SEHNR, CDR2 FQNEAQ (reference sequence). The chain's CDR3 is CASSTEGGSNTGELFF. The CDR3 DNA is TGTGCCAGCAGCACCGAAGGGGGGTCGAACACCGGGGAGCTGTTTTTT.

The rearrangement uses TRBV29-1 and TRBJ2-1; D call uncertain. This CDR3 is built from 11 residues. From germline, CDR1 is SQVTM and CDR2 ANQGSEA. With 8 bases removed from V and 0 bases from J, the gap between germline ends came to 5 bases. CDR3: CSMSSYNEQFF. The CDR3 nucleotides read TGCAGCATGAGCTCCTACAATGAGCAGTTCTTC.

J is TRBJ1-1 and V is TRBV6-5, with 8 bases lining up with TRBD1. Trimming took 6 bases from V and 4 from J; bases not matched to a gene: 4. Germline-derived CDR1 and CDR2 are MNHEY and SVGAGI. The CDR3 has 13 residues. The CDR3, as DNA: TGTGCCAGCAGACAGACAGGGGTCACTGAAGCTTTCTTT. Translation gives CASRQTGVTEAFF.

The V call is TRBV15, the J call TRBJ2-3; no definite D call. Trimming took 4 bases from V and 6 from J, leaving 5 bases between them. The V gene's germline CDR1 is LNHNV and CDR2 YYDKDF (reference sequence). The CDR3 covers 11 residues. The DNA for the CDR3 is TGTGCCACCAGCAATCGGGATACGCAGTATTTT. Protein: CATSNRDTQYF.

V usage is TRBV6-1 and J usage is TRBJ1-5; D is unclear. The V gene lost 8 bases and the J gene lost 4 bases, with 15 bases spanning the gap. The CDR3 runs to 14 residues. Germline values: CDR1 MNHNS, CDR2 SASEGT. The CDR3 is CASGSVGRNQPQHF. The CDR3 bases are TGTGCCAGCGGCTCCGTTGGCCGTAATCAGCCCCAGCATTTT.

This chain joins TRBV30 and TRBJ2-1; maybe TRBD1 (6 bases). Trimming took off 5 bases at V and 4 bases at J, with 15 bases between the two ends. CDR1 GTSNPN and CDR2 SVGIG come from the germline V gene (reference sequence). The CDR3 runs to 14 residues. Written as DNA, the CDR3 is TGTGCCTGGTTCCCCGGGACATTTTACAATGAGCAGTTCTTC. This encodes CAWFPGTFYNEQFF.

The chain is built from TRBV5-6 and TRBJ2-1; 7 bases are shared with TRBD1. The length of the CDR3 is 17 residues. V gave up 4 bases and J gave up 5 bases; unmatched junction bases: 15. Looked up from germline, CDR1 is SGHDT and CDR2 is YYEEEE. The CDR3 loop is CASSLPPTGTADNEQFF. DNA of the CDR3: TGTGCCAGCAGCCTCCCGCCTACCGGGACAGCGGACAATGAGCAGTTCTTC.